This is a list of T cell receptor beta chains from one sample in a study of blood T cell repertoires in COVID-19. Method: immunoSEQ multiplex PCR; TCRdb's copy keeps in-frame clones and lacks some. The repertoire consists of 250,000 to 400,000 clones, with about 92% occurring once and the leading ten covering around 2.6%. Sequencing used PBMCs or T cells enriched from blood (not recorded which). These TCRs come from a man in his sixties who had recovered from COVID-19. Both conserved end residues are part of each CDR3. The D gene is left open where the match is weak. Size is stated for part of the rows, as once, few or many counts, or as a class when the clone is expanded.

size	D	length	V	J	CDR3	DNA
once	-	13	TRBV11-3	TRBJ1-1	CASSLAGRSEAFF	TGTGCCAGCAGCTTAGCAGGGCGCTCTGAAGCTTTCTTT
-	-	15	TRBV6-2/TRBV6-3	TRBJ1-6	CASSYSASYNSPLHF	TGTGCCAGCAGTTACTCGGCCTCCTATAATTCACCCCTCCACTTT
medium-sized	-	15	TRBV7-8	TRBJ1-3	CASSLITSSGNTIYF	TGTGCCAGCAGCTTAATTACCAGCTCTGGAAACACCATATATTTT
-	-	14	TRBV19	TRBJ1-1	CASSNREMNTEAFF	TGTGCCAGTAGTAACAGGGAGATGAACACTGAAGCTTTCTTT
few	-	14	TRBV19	TRBJ1-4	CATRGGRLNEKLFF	TGTGCCACCCGCGGGGGCAGGCTTAATGAAAAACTGTTTTTT
-	-	17	TRBV4-2	TRBJ2-1	CASSPQFGETPYNEQFF	TGTGCCAGCAGCCCTCAGTTTGGGGAGACTCCCTACAATGAGCAGTTCTTC
-	-	16	TRBV24-1	TRBJ2-1	CATSDRAGLSYNEQFF	TGTGCCACCAGTGACCGTGCGGGACTTTCATACAATGAGCAGTTCTTC
-	TRBD1	16	TRBV7-3	TRBJ1-1	CASSLTQSRGRGEAFF	TGTGCCAGCAGCTTAACTCAATCCAGGGGGCGGGGTGAAGCTTTCTTT
once	TRBD1	17	TRBV4-1	TRBJ2-1	CASMGQGAVGAWNEQFF	TGCGCCTCCATGGGACAGGGGGCTGTGGGGGCGTGGAATGAGCAGTTCTTC
-	TRBD1	14	TRBV5-1	TRBJ1-1	CASSPGQGPTEAFF	TGCGCCAGCAGCCCTGGACAGGGTCCCACTGAAGCTTTCTTT
-	TRBD1	18	TRBV27	TRBJ2-7	CASSFQGWGQGVTYEQYF	TGTGCCAGCAGTTTTCAAGGATGGGGACAGGGGGTAACCTACGAGCAGTACTTC
few	-	14	TRBV3-1/TRBV3-2	TRBJ1-5	CASSLQTGVQPQHF	TGTGCCAGCAGCCTACAGACAGGAGTTCAGCCCCAGCATTTT
-	-	14	TRBV5-1	TRBJ1-2	CASSDPGQTHGYTF	TGCGCCAGCAGCGACCCTGGACAGACTCATGGCTACACCTTC
-	TRBD1	13	TRBV12-3/TRBV12-4	TRBJ1-2	CASSLTGLLGYTF	TGTGCCAGCAGTTTGACAGGGCTACTTGGCTACACCTTC
-	-	14	TRBV5-4	TRBJ1-1	CASSRGGWDTEAFF	TGTGCCAGCAGCAGGGGGGGTTGGGACACTGAAGCTTTCTTT
-	-	14	TRBV7-9	TRBJ1-1	CASSLVQGGTEAFF	TGTGCCAGCAGCTTGGTCCAGGGTGGCACTGAAGCTTTCTTT
-	TRBD2	15	TRBV20-1	TRBJ2-3	CSASETSALADTQYF	TGCAGTGCTAGTGAGACTAGCGCCCTAGCAGATACGCAGTATTTT
-	-	14	TRBV9	TRBJ2-1	CASSPNPIYNEQFF	TGTGCCAGCAGCCCCAACCCTATATACAATGAGCAGTTCTTC
once	-	11	TRBV19	TRBJ1-2	CASEQGYGYTF	TGTGCCAGCGAGCAGGGGTATGGCTACACCTTC
-	TRBD2	16	TRBV24-1	TRBJ2-3	CATSDAGGRGTDTQYF	TGTGCCACCAGTGACGCGGGCGGGAGGGGGACAGATACGCAGTATTTT
-	-	14	TRBV5-5	TRBJ1-6	CASSSRSYNSPLHF	TGTGCCAGCAGCTCCAGATCCTATAATTCACCCCTCCACTTT
-	-	15	TRBV7-9	TRBJ2-2	CASSLGLFNTGELFF	TGTGCCAGCAGCTTAGGACTGTTCAACACCGGGGAGCTGTTTTTT
-	-	14	TRBV11-2	TRBJ2-1	CASMADYQYNEQFF	TGTGCCAGCATGGCGGACTACCAATACAATGAGCAGTTCTTC
-	-	13	TRBV18	TRBJ2-1	CASRGTPANEQFF	TGTGCCAGCCGGGGGACGCCGGCAAATGAGCAGTTCTTC
-	-	15	TRBV19	TRBJ1-1	CATRPSQGKGTEAFF	TGTGCCACCCGTCCTTCCCAGGGAAAGGGCACTGAAGCTTTCTTT
-	-	12	TRBV30	TRBJ2-7	CAWSPDIYEQYF	TGTGCCTGGAGTCCGGACATCTACGAGCAGTACTTC
once	TRBD2	19	TRBV9	TRBJ2-7	CASSPGTSGRAEVGYEQYF	TGTGCCAGCAGCCCCGGGACTAGCGGGAGGGCCGAAGTGGGCTACGAGCAGTACTTC
-	TRBD2	17	TRBV4-2	TRBJ2-5	CASSLQPGLAGDETQYF	TGTGCCAGCAGCCTGCAACCCGGACTAGCGGGGGACGAGACCCAGTACTTC
-	TRBD2	13	TRBV13	TRBJ2-5	CASSSSGAETQYF	TGTGCCAGCAGTAGTAGCGGGGCGGAGACCCAGTACTTC